A single sample is the source of the 10 T cell receptor beta chains below, sequenced in a study of T cells in Graves' hyperthyroidism and ophthalmopathy. Amplification of TCR beta CDR3 regions used RNA as the template. First-round RT-PCR with HTBI primers amplified the TCR CDR3 region. TCRdb re-analysed the multiplex PCR reads in MiXCR, keeping a single row per CDR3 protein. The data hold fewer than 700,000 distinct CDR3 sequences, with about a sixth observed a single time. Sequencing was done on a sample of blood. The receptors originated from a woman aged 30 to 39 with Graves' hyperthyroidism.

This clonotype was seen a handful of times. The gene calls are TRBV5-1 and TRBJ2-7; D is perhaps TRBD1 or TRBD2 (5 bases each). The V end was cut by 5 bases, the J end by 4 bases, with 13 bases between. This CDR3 contains 13 residues. Germline V gene lookup returns CDR1 SGHRS and CDR2 YFSETQ. DNA for the CDR3: TGCGCCAGCAGAGAGGGGCTTACTTACGAGCAGTACTTC. Its protein is CASREGLTYEQYF.

As regards this clonotype: Since a much larger clone is just one base distant, this may be a read error. The chain recombines TRBV6-5 with TRBJ2-3; 8 bases map to TRBD1. CDR1 is MNHEY, CDR2 SVGAGI, per germline. The ends lost 2 bases at V and 1 base at J; junction bases unmatched: 11. CDR3 length equals 18 residues. CDR3 amino acids: CASSYRDRRSLRTDTQYF. CDR3 bases: TGTGCCAGCAGTTACCGGGACAGGAGGTCTCTGCGCACAGATACGCAGTATTTT.

The chain couples TRBV16 to TRBJ2-3, with D perhaps TRBD1 (6 bases). Germline CDR1 is KGHSY and CDR2 is FQNENV. V was cut by 0 bases and J by 0 bases, with 10 bases left in between. The CDR3 contains 16 residues. As DNA, the CDR3 is TGTGCCAGCAGCCAATCGGCAGGGGTGAGCACAGATACGCAGTATTTT. Translated: CASSQSAGVSTDTQYF.

V gene TRBV20-1 combines with J gene TRBJ2-5; 11 nucleotides line up with TRBD2. Germline CDR1 DFQATT, CDR2 SNEGSKA (reference sequence). CDR3 length: 16 amino acids. V was pared by 2 bases and J by 2 bases, with 7 bases of the junction left unmatched. The CDR3 DNA reads TGCAGTGCTAGAAGCGTACTAGCGGGAGTTCAAGAGACCCAGTACTTC. Protein sequence: CSARSVLAGVQETQYF.

The chain combines TRBV4-1 with TRBJ2-7, with 13 bases fitting TRBD2. Germline V lookup: CDR1 MGHRA, CDR2 YSYEKL. The length of the CDR3 is 17 residues. V trimming: 0 bases; J trimming: 3 bases; junction bases outside the gene matches: 5. CDR3 nucleotides: TGCGCCAGCAGCCAAGATATCGGGACTAGCGGGGTCTACGAGCAGTACTTC. It translates to CASSQDIGTSGVYEQYF.

In the case of this clonotype: Germline and junction disagree at one end, which may indicate a read error. The chain is built from TRBV7-2 and TRBJ2-7; D might be TRBD2 (5 bases). In germline, CDR1 is SGHTA, CDR2 FQGNSA. This CDR3 contains 14 residues. CDR3: CASSQDSSGYEQYF. The CDR3 bases are TGCGCCAGCAGCCAAGATAGCTCGGGATACGAGCAGTACTTC. Complete variable domain (other parts from reference TRBV7-2 and TRBJ2-7): GAGVSQSPSNKVTEKGKDVELRCDPISGHTALYWYRQSLGQGLEFLIYFQGNSAPDKSGLPSDRFSAERTGGSVSTLTIQRTQQEDSAVYLCASSQDSSGYEQYFGPGTRLTVT.

The chain joins TRBV7-2 to TRBJ1-3; unclear D gene. Germline values: CDR1 SGHTA, CDR2 FQGNSA. Trimming took 1 base from V and 4 from J, leaving 8 bases between them. CDR3 size: 14 residues. CDR3: CASSLGLLGNTIYF. CDR3 in DNA: TGTGCCAGCAGCTTAGGACTGTTAGGAAACACCATATATTTT.

This clonotype was observed a few times. The chain links TRBV18 to TRBJ2-7, with TRBD2 matching 7 bases. The CDR3 spans 16 residues. In germline, CDR1 is KGHSH, CDR2 LQKENI. Unmatched junction bases numbered 12, after V lost 3 bases and J lost 4 bases. CDR3 protein: CASSPQTSASFYEQYF. For the CDR3, the DNA is TGTGCCAGCTCACCTCAAACTAGCGCGAGTTTTTACGAGCAGTACTTC.

In its sample, this clonotype was seen many times. The chain links TRBV11-1 to TRBJ2-5, with D possibly called TRBD1 or TRBD2 (5 bases each). Germline lookup yields CDR1 SGHAT and CDR2 FQDESV (reference sequence). The CDR3 loop spans 13 amino acids. Trimming removed 4 bases at V and 5 bases at J, with 11 bases between. The CDR3 here is CASSSGTKETQYF. The CDR3 DNA is TGTGCCAGCAGCTCCGGGACCAAGGAGACCCAGTACTTC. The full variable domain, completed using reference TRBV11-1 and TRBJ2-5, is EAEVAQSPRYKITEKSQAVAFWCDPISGHATLYWYRQILGQGPELLVQFQDESVVDDSQLPKDRFSAERLKGVDSTLKIQPAELGDSAMYLCASSSGTKETQYFGPGTRLLVL.

V gene TRBV27 combines with J gene TRBJ2-7, with 9 bases lining up with TRBD2. The germline V gene has CDR1 MNHEY and CDR2 SMNVEV (reference sequence). Losses at the gene ends were 6 bases for V and 3 bases for J; bases not matched to a gene: 6. This CDR3 spans 14 amino acids. CDR3 in amino acids: CASSSGAGGYEQYF. Written as DNA, the CDR3 is TGTGCCAGCAGCTCGGGAGCGGGAGGCTACGAGCAGTACTTC.